The 30 T cell receptor beta chains reported below all come from one sample, sequenced in a study of blood T cell repertoires in COVID-19. Libraries were prepared by immunoSEQ multiplex PCR; TCRdb keeps only in-frame clonotypes and omits some of them. The sample consists of 55,000 to 70,000 clones, almost 90% of them appearing once. Sequencing was performed on peripheral blood. These receptors came from a woman between 50 and 59 years old with active or convalescent COVID-19.

The rearrangement uses TRBV12-5 and TRBJ1-5, with 8 bases identical to TRBD1. Looked up from germline, CDR1 is LGHNT and CDR2 is FRNRAP. Trimming at V came to 7 bases and at J to 6 bases, leaving 5 bases not matched to a gene. The CDR3 is made up of 13 amino acids. CDR3: CASASGGFQPQHF. CDR3 coding DNA: TGTGCTAGTGCCTCAGGGGGCTTTCAGCCCCAGCATTTT.

This clone was recorded only once. The V call is TRBV18, the J call TRBJ1-3; D perhaps matches TRBD1 (5 bases). The CDR3 extends over 16 amino acids. CDR1 and CDR2 (germline): KGHSH, LQKENI. Trimming removed 3 bases from V and 3 bases from J, with 15 bases in between. The CDR3 loop is CASSPVDTLDGNTIYF. CDR3 bases: TGTGCCAGCTCACCCGTGGACACCCTAGATGGAAACACCATATATTTT.

This clone showed up just once. The V and J genes are TRBV6-6 and TRBJ2-7; TRBD1 matches at 8 bases. Germline V gene data show CDR1 as MNHNY and CDR2 as SVGAGI (reference sequence). CDR3 length: 14 residues. J lost 6 bases, V lost 6 bases, and 10 bases had no gene match. Written as DNA, the CDR3 is TGTGCCAGCAGCACTACAGGGGGTCCCTCCGAGCAGTACTTC. Translating gives CASSTTGGPSEQYF.

This chain joins TRBV7-3 and TRBJ2-2; 9 nucleotides match TRBD2. This CDR3 is 16 amino acids long. The J segment lost 4 bases and the V segment lost 5 bases, leaving 8 bases of the junction unmatched. Germline V CDR1 and CDR2: SGHTA, FQGTGA. The CDR3 loop reads CASSLTGTSSTGELFF. In DNA form, the CDR3 reads TGTGCCAGCAGCCTGACCGGGACTAGCAGCACCGGGGAGCTGTTTTTT.

This clone was seen only a few times. The junction departs from the called germline gene at one end, perhaps through a read error. The rearrangement uses TRBV13 and TRBJ2-7; 8 positions agree with TRBD1. CDR3 length: 13 amino acids. Looked up from germline, CDR1 is PRHDT and CDR2 is FYEKMQ (reference sequence). CDR3 DNA: TGTGCCAGCAGCCGACAGGGGTCTCTACGAAAGAACTTC. Its translation is CASSRQGSLRKNF.

V and J are TRBV11-2 and TRBJ1-2, with D hard to call. The CDR3 extends over 12 amino acids. Trimming cost V 0 bases and J 5 bases, with 4 bases left between them. From germline, CDR1 is SGHAT and CDR2 FQNNGV. The CDR3 reads CASSLDVYGYTF. CDR3 coding DNA: TGTGCCAGCAGCTTAGACGTATATGGCTACACCTTC.

The rearrangement joins TRBV9 to TRBJ1-6; tentatively, D is TRBD1 (5 bases). The CDR3 is made up of 18 amino acids. The V end lost 0 bases, the J end lost 5 bases, and 18 bases lay between the germline ends. Per the germline V gene, CDR1 is SGDLS and CDR2 is YYNGEE. This CDR3 is CASSVGPGGGVHNSPLHF. CDR3 nucleotides: TGTGCCAGCAGCGTAGGGCCCGGGGGAGGGGTACATAATTCACCCCTCCACTTT. Drawing the rest from reference TRBV9 and TRBJ1-6, the complete variable domain is DSGVTQTPKHLITATGQRVTLRCSPRSGDLSVYWYQQSLDQGLQFLIQYYNGEERAKGNILERFSAQQFPDLHSELNLSSLELGDSALYFCASSVGPGGGVHNSPLHFGNGTRLTVT.

The chain combines TRBV7-2 with TRBJ1-2, with 7 bases lining up with TRBD1. V was clipped by 6 bases and J by 1 base; unmatched bases: 2. Germline CDR1 is SGHTA and CDR2 is FQGNSA. The CDR3 consists of 13 residues. CDR3 sequence: CASSRDSNYGYTF. The CDR3 DNA reads TGTGCCAGCAGTCGGGACAGTAACTATGGCTACACCTTC.

The V and J genes are TRBV29-1 and TRBJ1-2, with a possible D match to TRBD1 (5 bases). The germline V and J ends were trimmed by 5 bases and 1 base, with 11 bases remaining between them. The V gene's germline CDR1 is SQVTM and CDR2 ANQGSEA. This CDR3 region has 13 residues. The CDR3 DNA sequence: TGCAGCGTTTCGGGGGGTATTAACTATGGCTACACCTTC. This sequence encodes CSVSGGINYGYTF.

This sequence joins TRBV10-2 and TRBJ2-1; TRBD2 agrees at 11 bases. Germline loops: CDR1 WSHSY, CDR2 SAAADI. V shed 6 bases and J 7 bases; nucleotides not matched to a gene: 8. The CDR3 runs to 15 residues. The chain's CDR3 is CASRDLAGGSNEQFF. The CDR3 region has the DNA TGCGCCAGCAGGGATCTAGCGGGAGGATCAAATGAGCAGTTCTTC.

CDR3 region: CASERQAGGNEQFF. CDR3 DNA: TGTGCCAGCGAACGGCAAGCTGGCGGGAATGAGCAGTTCTTC. V is TRBV9 and J is TRBJ2-1; maybe TRBD2 (5 bases). Germline values: CDR1 SGDLS, CDR2 YYNGEE. The CDR3 has 14 amino acids. V gave up 7 bases and J gave up 7 bases, with 18 bases separating them.

This rearrangement joins TRBV27 to TRBJ1-2, with a possible D match to TRBD1 (6 bases). This CDR3 spans 14 amino acids. Trimming removed 2 bases from V and 9 bases from J, with 16 bases in between. CDR1 is MNHEY, CDR2 SMNVEV, per germline (reference sequence). CDR3 DNA sequence: TGTGCCAGCAGTTTACAGGGGAATAGATATAGCTACACCTTC. This sequence encodes CASSLQGNRYSYTF.

This sequence joins TRBV5-4 and TRBJ1-3; TRBD1 matches at 7 bases. The V segment lost 4 bases and the J segment 0 bases; nucleotides outside the gene matches: 7. Germline V gene sequence: CDR1 SGHNT, CDR2 YYREEE (reference sequence). The CDR3 sequence is 16 residues long. CDR3 coding DNA: TGTGCCAGCAGCGTGGACAGGATCAGCTCTGGAAACACCATATATTTT. As protein: CASSVDRISSGNTIYF.

This chain uses TRBV6-6 with TRBJ1-4; 7 bases are shared with TRBD1. V lost 6 bases and J lost 8; bases outside the gene matches: 9. The germline CDR1 and CDR2 sequences are MNHNY and SVGAGI (reference sequence). CDR3 length equals 14 residues. The CDR3 is CASRPTGVYEKLFF. The CDR3, as DNA: TGTGCCAGCAGGCCTACAGGGGTTTACGAAAAACTGTTTTTT.

The chain carries TRBV13 and TRBJ2-1; 12 bases are a match to TRBD2. Germline V CDR1 and CDR2: PRHDT, FYEKMQ (reference sequence). The ends lost 5 bases at V and 0 bases at J; junction bases unmatched: 11. The CDR3 length is 19 residues. Here the CDR3 DNA reads TGTGCCAGCAGCACCAGACTAGCGGGAGTGTTTAGCTCCTACAATGAGCAGTTCTTC. Translation gives CASSTRLAGVFSSYNEQFF. Filled out from reference TRBV13 and TRBJ2-1, the complete variable domain reads AAGVIQSPRHLIKEKRETATLKCYPIPRHDTVYWYQQGPGQDPQFLISFYEKMQSDKGSIPDRFSAQQFSDYHSELNMSSLELGDSALYFCASSTRLAGVFSSYNEQFFGPGTRLTVL.

J is TRBJ2-6 and V is TRBV19, with a possible D match to TRBD1 (5 bases). CDR3 length: 17 residues. The germline CDR1 and CDR2 sequences are LNHDA and SQIVND (reference sequence). V lost 4 bases to trimming and J lost 4 bases, with 17 bases between them. In nucleotides, the CDR3 is TGTGCCAGTAGTAATCGCGCAGGGATAATAGGGGCCAACGTCCTGACTTTC. Translation gives CASSNRAGIIGANVLTF.

This clone was found once. V usage is TRBV7-9 and J usage is TRBJ2-7; D uncertain. V was shortened by 1 base and J by 0 bases, with 7 bases between the two germline ends. Germline V gene data show CDR1 as SEHNR and CDR2 as FQNEAQ (reference sequence). The CDR3 loop spans 14 amino acids. DNA of the CDR3: TGTGCCAGCAGCTTAGACTTTAGCTCCTACGAGCAGTACTTC. It is translated as CASSLDFSSYEQYF.

The chain recombines TRBV5-1 with TRBJ2-3; 13 bases match TRBD2. V lost 4 bases and J lost 2; bases outside the gene matches: 13. Germline V CDR1 and CDR2: SGHRS, YFSETQ. The CDR3 spans 19 residues. The CDR3 sequence: CASSTSFGLAGALTDTQYF. CDR3 bases: TGCGCCAGCAGCACCAGCTTTGGACTAGCGGGAGCCCTCACAGATACGCAGTATTTT.

The chain combines TRBV30 with TRBJ1-2, with 10 nucleotides matching TRBD1. Per germline, CDR1 GTSNPN and CDR2 SVGIG (reference sequence). The V gene end was trimmed by 3 bases and the J gene end by 0 bases; junction bases not matched to a gene: 4. The CDR3 is made up of 15 amino acids. CDR3 protein: CAWSKDRGANYGYTF. The DNA for the CDR3 is TGTGCCTGGAGCAAGGACAGGGGGGCTAACTATGGCTACACCTTC.

The chain couples TRBV19 to TRBJ2-4; the match to TRBD1 covers 7 bases. Trimming removed 3 bases from V and 2 bases from J; junction bases left unmatched: 4. The CDR3 contains 15 residues. Germline V gene data show CDR1 as LNHDA and CDR2 as SQIVND (reference sequence). CDR3 in DNA: TGTGCCAGTAGTATCTACAGGGGAACCAAAAACATTCAGTACTTC. This sequence encodes CASSIYRGTKNIQYF.

This clone appeared once. The genes are TRBV12-3 or TRBV12-4 and TRBJ2-3; the D is unclear. This CDR3 is 12 amino acids long. V gave up 1 base and J gave up 4 bases, with 3 bases separating them. Here the CDR3 reads CASSLGADTQYF. Here the CDR3 DNA reads TGTGCCAGCAGTTTAGGAGCAGATACGCAGTATTTT.

The chain has TRBV11-2 and TRBJ2-1; possibly TRBD2 for D (6 bases). Germline CDR1 SGHAT, CDR2 FQNNGV. This CDR3 region has 14 residues. Trimming pared 3 bases from V and 7 bases from J, leaving 13 bases between. The CDR3 nucleotides read TGTGCCAGCAGCTTTGGGGGACTGGGTAATGAGCAGTTCTTC. It translates to CASSFGGLGNEQFF.

V gene TRBV6-4 combines with J gene TRBJ1-1; D is perhaps TRBD1 (5 bases). CDR1 and CDR2 (germline): MRHNA, SNTAGT. With 6 bases removed from V and 4 bases from J, the gap between germline ends came to 15 bases. The CDR3 has 14 residues. CDR3 nucleotides: TGTGCCAGCAGGGTCAGGGTCGGTGTCACTGAAGCTTTCTTT. It specifies CASRVRVGVTEAFF.

The V gene is TRBV21-1, the J gene TRBJ2-1; the D call TRBD2 from the table was never checked on the DNA. TRBV21-1 is tagged as a pseudogene. This CDR3 comprises 14 residues. Written as DNA, the CDR3 is TGTGCCAGCAGCAAAGCTAACTCGTACAATGAGCAGTTCTTC. Protein sequence: CASSKANSYNEQFF.

The V and J genes are TRBV19 and TRBJ1-2; 8 bases match TRBD1. V shed 8 bases and J 1 base; nucleotides not matched to a gene: 9. This CDR3 is built from 15 residues. The germline gives CDR1 LNHDA, CDR2 SQIVND (reference sequence). This chain's CDR3 is CASEPGTGFNYGYTF. The CDR3 DNA sequence: TGTGCCAGTGAACCCGGGACAGGTTTTAACTATGGCTACACCTTC.

This chain uses TRBV13 with TRBJ2-2; 13 bases are a match to TRBD2. The CDR3 has 16 residues. Per the germline V gene, CDR1 is PRHDT and CDR2 is FYEKMQ (reference sequence). The V gene end was trimmed by 3 bases and the J gene end by 4 bases; junction bases not matched to a gene: 2. CDR3 amino acids: CASSLGLAGTTGELFF. Written as DNA, the CDR3 is TGTGCCAGCAGCTTGGGACTAGCGGGAACCACCGGGGAGCTGTTTTTT.

The chain has TRBV19 and TRBJ2-5; possibly TRBD1 for D (6 bases). Germline values: CDR1 LNHDA, CDR2 SQIVND (reference sequence). This CDR3 contains 14 residues. V shed 5 bases and J shed 2 bases, with 12 bases lying between them. Here the CDR3 DNA reads TGTGCCAGTAGTGGGTCCAGGGGTCAAGAGACCCAGTACTTC. Residues: CASSGSRGQETQYF.

The CDR3 here is CASSLSAEGSYNEQFF. The CDR3, as DNA: TGTGCCAGCAGTTTATCGGCGGAGGGGTCCTACAATGAGCAGTTCTTC. The V and J genes are TRBV27 and TRBJ2-1; D may be TRBD2 (6 bases). The CDR3 spans 16 residues. CDR1 and CDR2 (germline): MNHEY, SMNVEV (reference sequence). Trimming stripped 0 bases from V and 1 base from J, with 10 bases between.

This chain's CDR3 is CASSFGDTDTQYF. In nucleotides, the CDR3 is TGTGCCAGCAGTTTCGGTGACACAGATACGCAGTATTTT. V and J are TRBV27 and TRBJ2-3, with D uncertain. Trimming stripped 3 bases from V and 2 bases from J, with 6 bases between. CDR3 length equals 13 residues. The V gene's germline CDR1 is MNHEY and CDR2 SMNVEV (reference sequence).

CDR3 coding DNA: TGTGCCAGCAGTTTAGGAGCCACCGGGGGAGATACGCAGTATTTT. Translating it yields CASSLGATGGDTQYF. V usage is TRBV27 and J usage is TRBJ2-3; possible D gene TRBD2, 6 bases. V was cut by 2 bases and J by 5 bases, with 14 bases left in between. CDR3 size: 15 residues. CDR1 MNHEY and CDR2 SMNVEV come from the germline V gene (reference sequence).